The subject of this entry is one T cell receptor (beta chain). As yet, its antigen is unknown. These data originate in a study of cytomegalovirus exposure and HLA in healthy donors. Regarding the study as a whole: TCR beta chains numbering 164 were designated cytomegalovirus-associated. With high specificity and sensitivity, the classifier reportedly diagnosed cytomegalovirus status. Among the CMV-associated chains, three were confirmed in vitro as specific for CMV antigens.

Here immunoSEQ multiplex PCR was the method, and the copy in TCRdb shows in-frame clones only, minus some. The sample contains about 88,000 clones, roughly 83% of which appear only once. The CDR3 spans 12 residues. Germline V lookup: CDR1 SQVTM, CDR2 ANQGSEA. V lost 4 bases, J lost 5 bases, and 9 bases lay in between. The validation cohort, a group of around 130 subjects, included the donors and was separate from the approximately 680-subject first cohort. The V call is TRBV29-1, the J call TRBJ1-5, with D uncertain. Sequencing was carried out using PBMCs. This TCR derives from a woman aged 18-30 years in good health and CMV-seropositive. The CDR3 protein is CSVGGLDQPQHF. CDR3 in DNA: TGCAGCGTTGGCGGGCTGGATCAGCCCCAGCATTTT.